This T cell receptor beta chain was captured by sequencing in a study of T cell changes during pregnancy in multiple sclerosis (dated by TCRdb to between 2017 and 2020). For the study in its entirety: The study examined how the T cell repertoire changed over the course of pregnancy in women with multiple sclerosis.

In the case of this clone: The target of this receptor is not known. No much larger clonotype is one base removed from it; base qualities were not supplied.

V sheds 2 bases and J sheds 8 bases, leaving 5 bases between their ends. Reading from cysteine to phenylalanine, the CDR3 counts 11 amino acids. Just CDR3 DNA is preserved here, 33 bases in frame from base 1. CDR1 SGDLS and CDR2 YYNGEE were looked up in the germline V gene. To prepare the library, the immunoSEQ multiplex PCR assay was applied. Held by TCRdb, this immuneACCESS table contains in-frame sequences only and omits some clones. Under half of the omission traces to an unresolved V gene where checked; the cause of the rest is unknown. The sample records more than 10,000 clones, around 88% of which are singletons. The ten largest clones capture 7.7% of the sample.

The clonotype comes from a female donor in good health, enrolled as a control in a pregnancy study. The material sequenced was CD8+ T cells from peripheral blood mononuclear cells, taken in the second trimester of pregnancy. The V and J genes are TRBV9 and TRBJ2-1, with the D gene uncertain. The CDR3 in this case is CASSVLYEQFF. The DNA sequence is TGTGCCAGCAGCGTTCTGTATGAGCAGTTCTTC.